This passage covers 25 T cell receptor beta chains from one sample sequenced in a study of T cells after yellow fever vaccination. Using its own MiXCR run on the 5' RACE reads, TCRdb lists one record per CDR3 protein. The profile covers hundreds of thousands of distinct CDR3 sequences, with less than 9.5% appearing a single time and approximately 16% taken by the ten largest. The starting material was PBMCs, obtained about 41 days after the first yellow fever vaccination. The receptors originated from a man aged 18 to 35 who received the YFV17D yellow fever vaccine.

Only a few counts were recorded for this clonotype. The chain is built from TRBV29-1 and TRBJ2-2; a possible D gene is TRBD2 (5 bases). Germline V CDR1 and CDR2: SQVTM, ANQGSEA. This CDR3 contains 12 residues. The ends were cut back, 7 bases at V and 7 bases at J, with 13 bases in the middle. The CDR3 DNA is TGCAGCGGGAGAGAGGGCGGCGGGGAGCTGTTTTTT. This translates into CSGREGGGELFF.

This sequence joins TRBV12-3 or TRBV12-4 and TRBJ1-5; no definite D call. The ends were cut back, 6 bases at V and 7 bases at J, with 16 bases in the middle. This CDR3 has 14 amino acids. DNA for the CDR3: TGTGCCAGCAGCCTCTGGGGTGTGTTCCAGCCCCAGCATTTT. It is translated as CASSLWGVFQPQHF.

This clonotype was recorded a few times. The V gene is TRBV19, the J gene TRBJ2-7, with unresolved D. The ends were cut back, 11 bases at V and 3 bases at J, with 2 bases in the middle. The CDR3 consists of 8 residues. The germline V gene encodes CDR1 LNHDA and CDR2 SQIVND (reference sequence). CDR3 sequence reads: CAGYEQYV. DNA of the CDR3: TGTGCCGGCTACGAGCAGTACGTC.

This clonotype was found a few times. The rearrangement joins TRBV10-3 to TRBJ1-2; D is possibly TRBD1 (5 bases). Germline CDR1 reads ENHRY; CDR2 reads SYGVKD. V lost 0 bases and J 4 bases, leaving 15 bases between the germline ends. The CDR3 has 16 residues. CDR3 protein: CAISESRQWGTYGYTF. In nucleotides, the CDR3 is TGTGCCATCAGTGAGTCAAGGCAGTGGGGGACCTATGGCTACACCTTC.

This clonotype was seen a few times. The rearrangement uses TRBV7-6 and TRBJ2-5, with 12 bases fitting TRBD2. CDR1 is SGHVS, CDR2 FNYEAQ, per germline. With V trimmed by 5 bases and J by 4 bases, 5 bases remained unmatched. The CDR3 consists of 15 residues. The CDR3 DNA sequence: TGTGCCAGCAGCGTGACTAGCGGGGGAACAGAGACCCAGTACTTC. Amino acid sequence: CASSVTSGGTETQYF. The full variable domain, with the rest looked up from reference TRBV7-6 and TRBJ2-5, is GAGVSQSPRYKVTKRGQDVALRCDPISGHVSLYWYRQALGQGPEFLTYFNYEAQQDKSGLPNDRFSAERPEGSISTLTIQRTEQRDSAMYRCASSVTSGGTETQYFGPGTRLLVL.

This clonotype occurred a few times. The chain couples TRBV5-1 to TRBJ2-2, with 9 bases matching TRBD1. There are 15 residues in the CDR3. Germline assignment: CDR1 SGHRS and CDR2 YFSETQ. Germline trimming cut 10 bases from V and 2 bases from J; bases unmatched to any gene: 9. For the CDR3, the DNA is TGCGCCGCAGGACCGGGACAGGGTAACACCGGGGAGCTGTTTTTT. It specifies CAAGPGQGNTGELFF.

This clonotype was counted many times. CDR3 bases: TGTGCCAGCAGCCCCAACAGGGTGCAAGAGCAGTACTTC. It is translated as CASSPNRVQEQYF. This chain links TRBV7-2 with TRBJ2-7, with D possibly being TRBD1 (6 bases). V lost 5 bases to trimming and J lost 7 bases, with 15 bases between them. Germline values: CDR1 SGHTA, CDR2 FQGNSA. This CDR3 region has 13 residues.

The chain couples TRBV19 to TRBJ2-1, with D maybe TRBD1 (5 bases). Trimming shortened V by 8 bases and J by 0 bases, and 11 bases separated the two germline ends. The CDR3 consists of 14 residues. In germline, CDR1 is LNHDA, CDR2 SQIVND (reference sequence). This CDR3 is CASSRASSYNEQFF. In nucleotides, the CDR3 is TGTGCCAGTTCCAGGGCCTCCTCCTACAATGAGCAGTTCTTC.

There are a few counts of this clonotype. The chain links TRBV4-1 to TRBJ2-5, with 7 bases fitting TRBD1. The germline CDR1 and CDR2 sequences are MGHRA and YSYEKL. Unmatched junction bases numbered 9, after V lost 2 bases and J lost 3 bases. The length of the CDR3 is 16 residues. The CDR3 nucleotides are TGCGCCAGCAGCCAAAACCCCCGGACAGGCGAAGAGACCCAGTACTTC. Its translation is CASSQNPRTGEETQYF.

This clonotype appeared a few times. The V call is TRBV30, the J call TRBJ2-5; no reliable D call. Trimming took off 0 bases at V and 4 bases at J, with 12 bases between the two ends. From germline, CDR1 is GTSNPN and CDR2 SVGIG (reference sequence). The CDR3 loop spans 14 amino acids. CDR3 DNA sequence: TGTGCCTGGAGTGTGGGTGGCCCCTCAGAGACCCAGTACTTC. Translating gives CAWSVGGPSETQYF.

There are a few counts of this clonotype. The chain combines TRBV12-3 or TRBV12-4 with TRBJ2-7; 7 positions agree with TRBD1. Trimming removed 10 bases from V and 3 bases from J; junction bases left unmatched: 21. The CDR3 is 17 amino acids. Written as DNA, the CDR3 is TGTGCCATCTGTTTAAGGGTTTCTAGGGCAGGGGGCTACGAGCAGTACTTC. It yields the protein CAICLRVSRAGGYEQYF.

Comment on this clonotype: A much larger clone differs by one base, so this may be a read error. This rearrangement joins TRBV12-3 or TRBV12-4 to TRBJ2-7; D unclear. The CDR3 runs to 13 residues. Trimming cost V 8 bases and J 3 bases, with 14 bases left between them. CDR3 nucleotides: TGTGCCAGCGCCCAAGAGGCTAGCTACGAGCAGTACTTC. It is translated as CASAQEASYEQYF.

This chain links TRBV5-1 with TRBJ2-2; 12 positions agree with TRBD1. CDR1 SGHRS and CDR2 YFSETQ come from the germline V gene. Trimming cost V 4 bases and J 2 bases; bases outside gene matches: 6. CDR3 length: 17 residues. CDR3 nucleotides: TGCGCCAGCAGCCTCGGGACAGGGGGCCTCAACACCGGGGAGCTGTTTTTT. This gives the protein CASSLGTGGLNTGELFF.

The table lists this clonotype with a few counts. The junction differs from germline at one of its ends, possibly a read error. V and J are TRBV4-3 and TRBJ2-1; D is ambiguous. This CDR3 is built from 16 residues. Germline loops: CDR1 LGHNA, CDR2 YSLEER. The CDR3 DNA is TGCGCCAGCACCCAAGACGTAGCTAGCTCCTACAATGAGCAGTTCTTC. Translating it yields CASTQDVASSYNEQFF.

This clonotype was observed a few times. The V call is TRBV11-2, the J call TRBJ1-1; no clear D gene. CDR1 is SGHAT and CDR2 is FQNNGV in the germline V gene. The CDR3 runs to 11 residues. V was shortened by 10 bases and J by 4 bases, with 10 bases between the two germline ends. Here the CDR3 DNA reads TGTGCCATCCTAGTTGGCACTGAAGCTTTCTTT. Translating it yields CAILVGTEAFF.

The table lists this clonotype with a few counts. This chain uses TRBV5-4 with TRBJ2-7, with D possibly being TRBD1 (5 bases). Between the trimmed V and J ends, which lost 0 bases and 1 base, there was a span of 14 bases. Per germline, CDR1 SGHNT and CDR2 YYREEE (reference sequence). The length of the CDR3 is 16 residues. The CDR3 loop is CASSLGRGAPSYEQYF. The CDR3 nucleotides read TGTGCCAGCAGCTTGGGTAGGGGTGCCCCTTCCTACGAGCAGTACTTC.

CDR3 DNA sequence: TGTGCCAGCAGCCCCGGACAGTACTCTGGAAACACCATATATTTT. Protein product: CASSPGQYSGNTIYF. The rearrangement links TRBV7-9 to TRBJ1-3; possibly TRBD1 for D (6 bases). CDR1 SEHNR and CDR2 FQNEAQ come from the germline V gene (reference sequence). V was clipped by 5 bases and J by 0 bases, with 11 bases between them. The CDR3 runs 15 residues.

The sample holds a few counts of this clonotype. V usage is TRBV20-1 and J usage is TRBJ2-5, with 9 bases lining up with TRBD2. Per germline, CDR1 DFQATT and CDR2 SNEGSKA (reference sequence). The CDR3 spans 15 residues. V lost 1 base and J lost 0; bases outside the gene matches: 3. The CDR3 loop reads CSARVASGDQETQYF. The CDR3 DNA reads TGCAGTGCTAGAGTGGCTAGCGGGGACCAAGAGACCCAGTACTTC.

This clonotype was picked up a small number of times. The chain is built from TRBV24-1 and TRBJ2-1; D ambiguous. In germline, CDR1 is KGHDR, CDR2 SFDVKD. The CDR3 sequence is 12 residues long. The V gene lost 5 bases and the J gene lost 5 bases, with 6 bases spanning the gap. The CDR3 protein is CATSVEHNEQFF. In DNA form, the CDR3 reads TGTGCCACCAGTGTTGAGCACAATGAGCAGTTCTTC.

The V call is TRBV20-1, the J call TRBJ2-7, with D perhaps TRBD1 or TRBD2 (6 bases each). CDR3 length: 15 amino acids. Germline lookup yields CDR1 DFQATT and CDR2 SNEGSKA (reference sequence). Trimming shortened V by 2 bases and J by 3 bases, and 17 bases separated the two germline ends. In DNA form, the CDR3 reads TGCAGTGCTAGATTTTTTGGGGGGCCGTACTACGAGCAGTACTTC. It yields the protein CSARFFGGPYYEQYF.

In its sample, this clonotype was seen a few times. This chain connects TRBV4-3 to TRBJ2-5, with a possible D match to TRBD2 (5 bases). This CDR3 contains 17 residues. Germline V gives CDR1 LGHNA, CDR2 YSLEER. Trimming stripped 1 base from V and 2 bases from J, with 17 bases between. The CDR3 here is CASSQGPGKVSQETQYF. CDR3 sequence (DNA): TGCGCCAGCAGCCAAGGCCCGGGGAAAGTGTCTCAAGAGACCCAGTACTTC.

This clonotype was recorded a few times. The chain employs TRBV20-1 and TRBJ1-6, with D perhaps TRBD1 (5 bases). Germline-derived CDR1 and CDR2 are DFQATT and SNEGSKA (reference sequence). The CDR3 extends over 17 amino acids. The ends were cut back, 6 bases at V and 0 bases at J, with 18 bases in the middle. The CDR3 spells CSAPRGTASSYNSPLHF. The CDR3 DNA is TGCAGTGCCCCCCGGGGCACAGCTAGCTCCTATAATTCACCCCTCCACTTT.

The chain has TRBV20-1 and TRBJ1-1; D is uncertain. Germline V gene lookup returns CDR1 DFQATT and CDR2 SNEGSKA (reference sequence). There are 13 residues in the CDR3. The V gene lost 6 bases and the J gene lost 5 bases, with 16 bases spanning the gap. The CDR3 DNA reads TGCAGTGCGGCACGCTATCGGGGTACTGAAGCTTTCTTT. This sequence encodes CSAARYRGTEAFF.

This clonotype was detected only a few times. The chain is built from TRBV3-1 and TRBJ1-6; D is possibly TRBD1 (5 bases). This CDR3 region has 14 residues. Per germline, CDR1 LGHDT and CDR2 YNNKEL (reference sequence). V lost 3 bases and J lost 8, with 11 bases in between. In DNA form, the CDR3 reads TGTGCCAGCAGCCAGAGGGGTGGCGATTCACCCCTCCACTTT. Amino acids: CASSQRGGDSPLHF.

This clonotype turned up a few times. The chain is built from TRBV5-1 and TRBJ2-2; D is ambiguous. The CDR3 extends over 14 amino acids. The V end lost 5 bases, the J end lost 6 bases, and 14 bases lay between the germline ends. The germline gives CDR1 SGHRS, CDR2 YFSETQ. The CDR3 DNA follows: TGCGCCAGCAGGCATCTAGAGAGCGCCGGGGAGCTGTTTTTT. This sequence encodes CASRHLESAGELFF.